Detailed here is one T cell receptor beta chain. This record belongs to a study of cytomegalovirus exposure and HLA in healthy donors. The CDR3 extends over 17 amino acids. The V gene's germline CDR1 is MNHEY and CDR2 SMNVEV (reference sequence). V lost 8 bases to trimming and J lost 1 base, with 23 bases between them. PCR employed 60 Vbeta and 13 Jbeta primers. Authors' methods: Later, 75 million to 100 million unique TCR beta chains were counted in an analysis, and 10 million to 12 million of them were shared. Libraries were prepared by immunoSEQ multiplex PCR; TCRdb keeps only in-frame clonotypes and omits some of them. That table is the source of V, J and clone size, and D and trimming were worked out from the DNA. The sample lists some 180,000 clones, about 13% seen once, with 7.5% to 10% in the top ten.

The TCR originated in a man aged 50 to 60 in good health and CMV-seropositive. The chain is built from TRBV27 and TRBJ1-1, with D unresolved. Sequenced material: PBMCs. DNA of the CDR3: TGTGCCAGCCTGAAGATTTTGAGTCAACGAGGGAACACTGAAGCTTTCTTT. Translating it yields CASLKILSQRGNTEAFF.